The clone carrying this T cell receptor beta chain was picked up one time. The V end was cut by 3 bases, the J end by 6 bases, with 14 bases between. The CDR3 runs to 15 residues. Germline CDR1 is LNHNV and CDR2 is YYDKDF (reference sequence). Profiled with immunoSEQ multiplex PCR; TCRdb holds only in-frame clones, not every one. The table records a few hundred thousand clones, 85% to 90% of them present only once. This entry belongs to a study of Ad26.COV2.S vaccination and SARS-CoV-2 variants. The treatment here: 19 received Ad26.COV2.S at low or high dose, single or two shots; roughly five received placebo; per-sample allocation not given. Sample collection was performed on day 63 after the first vaccine or placebo injection.

This TCR was recovered from a person aged 18 to 65 who received the Ad26.COV2.S COVID-19 vaccine or a placebo. The input for sequencing was peripheral blood, taken in a trial of Ad26.COV2.S vaccine versus placebo. V usage is TRBV15 and J usage is TRBJ1-4; no clear D. The CDR3 nucleotides read TGTGCCACCAGCAGGGATAACGGAAACGATGAAAAACTGTTTTTT. Translating gives CATSRDNGNDEKLFF.